The 13 T cell receptor beta chains given below trace back to one sample, sequenced in a study of regulatory T cells in long-lasting Graves disease. Sample time point: persistent/refractory GD, antithyroid drugs over 5 years with positive TRAb. Construction of the TCR library relied on RNA isolated from PBMCs. HTBI primers from iRepertoire and Arm-PCR of CDR3 regions yielded the TCR beta libraries. MiXCR, applied by TCRdb to the multiplex PCR reads, yields one record per CDR3 protein. The sample holds roughly 700,000 distinct CDR3 sequences, about 30% seen once. The starting material was peripheral blood mononuclear cells (PBMCs), obtained when the disease was refractory, from a patient treated with antithyroid drugs. Receptors originate from a female donor with Graves disease.

CDR3 loop: CSANRGQNTEAFF. Here the CDR3 DNA reads TGCAGCGCTAACAGGGGACAGAACACTGAAGCTTTCTTT. This rearrangement joins TRBV29-1 to TRBJ1-1; 7 nucleotides line up with TRBD1. Losses at the gene ends were 7 bases for V and 1 base for J; bases not matched to a gene: 6. The CDR3 length is 13 residues. Germline loops: CDR1 SQVTM, CDR2 ANQGSEA.

The V and J genes are TRBV5-1 and TRBJ1-2, with D perhaps TRBD1 (5 bases). Between the trimmed V and J ends, which lost 4 bases and 1 base, there was a span of 17 bases. Germline assignment: CDR1 SGHRS and CDR2 YFSETQ. The CDR3 consists of 16 residues. The CDR3 loop reads CASSETPGPINYGYTF. In DNA form, the CDR3 reads TGCGCCAGCAGCGAAACCCCGGGACCCATTAACTATGGCTACACCTTC. Full variable domain (outside the CDR3, taken from reference TRBV5-1 and TRBJ1-2): KAGVTQTPRYLIKTRGQQVTLSCSPISGHRSVSWYQQTPGQGLQFLFEYFSETQRNKGNFPGRFSGRQFSNSRSEMNVSTLELGDSALYLCASSETPGPINYGYTFGSGTRLTVV.

V and J are TRBV20-1 and TRBJ2-5, with 7 bases identical to TRBD1. Trimming removed 6 bases from V and 2 bases from J; junction bases left unmatched: 9. The V gene's germline CDR1 is DFQATT and CDR2 SNEGSKA (reference sequence). The length of the CDR3 is 14 residues. CDR3 loop: CSAEGAGQQETQYF. CDR3 DNA sequence: TGCAGTGCCGAGGGGGCGGGTCAACAAGAGACCCAGTACTTC.

This clonotype was observed a few times. The chain links TRBV3-1 to TRBJ1-5; D remains unclear. V gave up 3 bases and J gave up 4 bases, with 13 bases separating them. CDR3 length: 15 amino acids. CDR1 is LGHDT, CDR2 YNNKEL, per germline (reference sequence). The CDR3 sequence is CASSHAGPTNQPQHF. DNA for the CDR3: TGTGCCAGCAGCCACGCCGGACCGACAAATCAGCCCCAGCATTTT.

This clonotype has more than one count but fewer than ten. This chain connects TRBV5-1 to TRBJ2-3; TRBD2 agrees at 10 bases. The germline CDR1 and CDR2 sequences are SGHRS and YFSETQ. J lost 9 bases, V lost 0 bases, and 4 bases had no gene match. The CDR3 runs 14 residues. The CDR3 nucleotides are TGCGCCAGCAGCTTGGTCCTAGCGGGAGACACGCAGTATTTT. The encoded protein is CASSLVLAGDTQYF.

This chain uses TRBV12-3 or TRBV12-4 with TRBJ1-1; 7 bases are a match to TRBD1. The CDR3 sequence is 16 residues long. The V gene end was trimmed by 3 bases and the J gene end by 4 bases; junction bases not matched to a gene: 11. This CDR3 is CASSFKQGVRSTEAFF. The CDR3 coding sequence is TGTGCCAGCAGTTTTAAGCAGGGGGTGAGGAGCACTGAAGCTTTCTTT.

This clonotype showed up just a few times. The chain has TRBV29-1 and TRBJ1-1, with D hard to call. Germline V lookup: CDR1 SQVTM, CDR2 ANQGSEA. This CDR3 region has 17 residues. The V and J ends lost 3 bases and 0 bases respectively, with 20 bases between them. The CDR3: CSVDKAGGSWMNTEAFF. CDR3 DNA: TGCAGCGTTGATAAGGCAGGAGGATCTTGGATGAACACTGAAGCTTTCTTT.

This clonotype came up a few times. The V call is TRBV20-1, the J call TRBJ1-2; D is uncertain. Per germline, CDR1 DFQATT and CDR2 SNEGSKA (reference sequence). Trimming shortened V by 5 bases and J by 4 bases, and 11 bases separated the two germline ends. CDR3 length: 12 amino acids. The CDR3 sequence is CSAADGVYGYTF. DNA for the CDR3: TGCAGTGCTGCCGACGGAGTCTATGGCTACACCTTC.

A few counts support this clonotype. This chain links TRBV6-1 with TRBJ2-2; D unresolved. Trimming pared 8 bases from V and 5 bases from J, leaving 18 bases between. Germline CDR1 MNHNS, CDR2 SASEGT. The CDR3 is made up of 15 amino acids. The CDR3 DNA reads as TGTGCCAGCTCTAAGGCCGGCCGTGTGACCGGGGAGCTGTTTTTT. It translates to CASSKAGRVTGELFF.

The rearrangement joins TRBV7-6 to TRBJ2-6, with D unclear. Germline lookup yields CDR1 SGHVS and CDR2 FNYEAQ. With 4 bases removed from V and 3 bases from J, the gap between germline ends came to 10 bases. The CDR3 totals 15 residues. The CDR3 DNA reads as TGTGCCAGCAGCTCTCAGAAATATGGGGCCAACGTCCTGACTTTC. Its translation: CASSSQKYGANVLTF.

This clonotype occurred many times. The rearrangement links TRBV28 to TRBJ1-1, with D uncertain. Trimming left V 6 bases short and J 6 bases short, with 11 bases between. CDR1 and CDR2 (germline): MDHEN, SYDVKM. The CDR3 covers 12 residues. The CDR3 loop reads CASRRPLAEAFF. CDR3 nucleotides: TGTGCCAGCAGACGTCCCCTGGCTGAAGCTTTCTTT. The entire variable domain, with the rest obtained from reference TRBV28 and TRBJ1-1, is as follows: DVKVTQSSRYLVKRTGEKVFLECVQDMDHENMFWYRQDPGLGLRLIYFSYDVKMKEKGDIPEGYSVSREKKERFSLILESASTNQTSMYLCASRRPLAEAFFGQGTRLTVV.

This clonotype was counted a few times. The chain joins TRBV29-1 to TRBJ1-1; no clear D gene. V was clipped by 5 bases and J by 1 base, with 8 bases between them. The CDR3 consists of 12 residues. Per the germline V gene, CDR1 is SQVTM and CDR2 is ANQGSEA. As DNA, the CDR3 is TGCAGCGTTCTAGGCCAGAACACTGAAGCTTTCTTT. This gives the protein CSVLGQNTEAFF.

V gene TRBV30 combines with J gene TRBJ2-2; D perhaps matches TRBD2 (6 bases). CDR1 and CDR2 (germline): GTSNPN, SVGIG (reference sequence). The CDR3 covers 15 residues. Trimming took off 0 bases at V and 5 bases at J, with 13 bases between the two ends. The CDR3 sequence is CAWSVGGWMTGELFF. CDR3 bases: TGTGCCTGGAGTGTTGGGGGGTGGATGACCGGGGAGCTGTTTTTT. Supplemented by reference TRBV30 and TRBJ2-2, the full variable domain reads SQTIHQWPATLVQPVGSPLSLECTVEGTSNPNLYWYRQAAGRGLQLLFYSVGIGQISSEVPQNLSASRPQDRQFILSSKKLLLSDSGFYLCAWSVGGWMTGELFFGEGSRLTVL.